A single sample is the source of the 21 T cell receptor beta chains below, sequenced in a study of OX40 agonist ivuxolimab in advanced cancers. TCRdb's table, derived via immunoSEQ multiplex PCR, lists solely in-frame clones and lacks some. The sample contains about 50,000 clones, 75% to 85% of which appear only once. The sequencing here drew on CD4+ or CD8+ T cells sorted from blood, taken in a trial of the OX40 agonist ivuxolimab. The receptors were sampled from an adult with an advanced solid tumor such as melanoma, head and neck, liver or kidney cancer.

The J gene is TRBJ2-7, the V gene TRBV5-1; D is possibly TRBD1 (5 bases). CDR3 length: 13 residues. V was trimmed by 2 bases and J by 0 bases, leaving 6 bases between them. The germline V gene encodes CDR1 SGHRS and CDR2 YFSETQ. CDR3 sequence: CASSFQGSYEQYF. DNA of the CDR3: TGCGCCAGCAGCTTCCAGGGCTCCTACGAGCAGTACTTC.

This clone was counted only a few times. The rearrangement uses TRBV5-4 and TRBJ1-4; D gene ambiguous. With 0 bases removed from V and 4 bases from J, the gap between germline ends came to 10 bases. Germline CDR1 is SGHNT and CDR2 is YYREEE (reference sequence). The CDR3 runs to 15 residues. The CDR3 protein is CASSLAGEVNEKLFF. The CDR3 DNA sequence: TGTGCCAGCAGCTTGGCCGGGGAGGTTAATGAAAAACTGTTTTTT.

The rearrangement links TRBV5-5 to TRBJ2-7; either TRBD1 or TRBD2 may fit D (6 bases each). Germline lookup yields CDR1 SGHKS and CDR2 YYEKEE (reference sequence). The CDR3 has 16 amino acids. The V end was cut by 1 base, the J end by 4 bases, with 18 bases between. CDR3 sequence reads: CASSLSPFGGRYEQYF. The CDR3 nucleotides are TGTGCCAGCAGCTTGAGTCCATTCGGGGGCAGATACGAGCAGTACTTC.

The chain couples TRBV2 to TRBJ2-6; no clear D gene. Germline V gene sequence: CDR1 SNHLY, CDR2 FYNNEI. V lost 2 bases and J lost 2, with 7 bases in between. This CDR3 is 15 amino acids long. CDR3 bases: TGTGCCAGCAGTGAACGGGTTGCTGGGGCCAACGTCCTGACTTTC. Its translation: CASSERVAGANVLTF.

Regarding this clone: An end of the junction differs from the germline gene, which may be a read error. J is TRBJ2-1 and V is TRBV7-7; weak D call: TRBD2 (7 bases). The CDR3 spans 16 residues. The germline CDR1 and CDR2 sequences are SSHAT and FNYEAQ (reference sequence). The CDR3 spells CASSLGAGAPSGEQFF. DNA of the CDR3: TGTGCTAGCAGCTTAGGGGCGGGGGCCCCCTCAGGAGAGCAGTTCTTC.

As for this clone: Within the sample, other DNA sequences also encode this same CDR3. This chain connects TRBV19 to TRBJ1-1; D is possibly TRBD1 (6 bases). V shed 3 bases and J shed 1 base, with 9 bases lying between them. CDR1 and CDR2 from the germline V gene are LNHDA and SQIVND (reference sequence). This CDR3 is 14 amino acids long. The DNA of the CDR3 is TGTGCCAGTAGTATCTCGGGGGCGAACACTGAAGCTTTCTTT. This encodes CASSISGANTEAFF.

The genes are TRBV2 and TRBJ2-5; either TRBD1 or TRBD2 may supply D (5 bases each). This CDR3 has 13 residues. V was cut by 6 bases and J by 5 bases, with 13 bases left in between. Germline loops: CDR1 SNHLY, CDR2 FYNNEI. CDR3 nucleotides: TGTGCCAGCAGACGGGGCGCAGGGGAGACCCAGTACTTC. Its translation: CASRRGAGETQYF.

As DNA, the CDR3 is TGTGCCAGCAGCGTAGACGGGGGAAACACCATATATTTT. It yields the protein CASSVDGGNTIYF. The V gene is TRBV9, the J gene TRBJ1-3; D is unresolved. V was cut by 0 bases and J by 4 bases, with 5 bases left in between. In germline, CDR1 is SGDLS, CDR2 YYNGEE. The CDR3 has 13 amino acids.

The gene calls are TRBV7-9 and TRBJ1-2; no firm D call. Looked up from germline, CDR1 is SEHNR and CDR2 is FQNEAQ (reference sequence). Trimming took 1 base from V and 8 from J, leaving 11 bases between them. CDR3 length: 13 amino acids. As DNA, the CDR3 is TGTGCCAGCAGCTTAGGTCGGCATCAGGGCTACACCTTC. Protein product: CASSLGRHQGYTF.

This clone was seen only a few times. This chain connects TRBV5-1 to TRBJ1-6; D is ambiguous. Germline values: CDR1 SGHRS, CDR2 YFSETQ. The V end was cut by 6 bases, the J end by 5 bases, with 9 bases between. This CDR3 comprises 13 residues. In DNA, the CDR3 is TGCGCCAGCAAGGAGGGTCATAATTCACCCCTCCACTTT. Translation: CASKEGHNSPLHF.

The genes are TRBV2 and TRBJ1-6, with D perhaps TRBD1 (6 bases). Trimming removed 3 bases from V and 9 bases from J, with 6 bases in between. Germline assignment: CDR1 SNHLY and CDR2 FYNNEI. The CDR3 is made up of 12 amino acids. The CDR3: CASSDRGSPLHF. In nucleotides, the CDR3 is TGTGCCAGCAGTGACAGGGGTTCACCCCTCCACTTT.

This clone has only a few counts. J is TRBJ2-3 and V is TRBV4-1; D is possibly TRBD1 (5 bases). CDR3 size: 18 residues. Trimming shortened V by 1 base and J by 3 bases, and 20 bases separated the two germline ends. The germline CDR1 and CDR2 sequences are MGHRA and YSYEKL. CDR3 sequence: CASSQGRTRELKTDTQYF. The CDR3 DNA reads as TGCGCCAGCAGCCAAGGAAGGACCAGGGAACTCAAAACAGATACGCAGTATTTT.

The count of this clone is one. The V call is TRBV7-9, the J call TRBJ2-2; D gene uncertain. Per the germline V gene, CDR1 is SEHNR and CDR2 is FQNEAQ (reference sequence). V dropped 4 bases and J dropped 5 bases, with 11 bases sitting between them. This CDR3 is built from 14 residues. DNA of the CDR3: TGTGCCAGCAGCTCGGAGCCGTCGACCGGGGAGCTGTTTTTT. This codes for CASSSEPSTGELFF. The complete variable domain, with remaining parts taken from reference TRBV7-9 and TRBJ2-2, reads DTGVSQNPRHKITKRGQNVTFRCDPISEHNRLYWYRQTLGQGPEFLTYFQNEAQLEKSRLLSDRFSAERPKGSFSTLEIQRTEQGDSAMYLCASSSEPSTGELFFGEGSRLTVL.

The chain combines TRBV7-6 with TRBJ2-1; D possibly matches TRBD1 or TRBD2 (5 bases each). The ends were cut back, 8 bases at V and 10 bases at J, with 12 bases in the middle. Germline values: CDR1 SGHVS, CDR2 FNYEAQ. CDR3 length: 11 amino acids. The CDR3 nucleotides read TGTGCCAGCCAGCTCGGGACGGAGCAGTTCTTC. Translation: CASQLGTEQFF.

This chain connects TRBV4-1 to TRBJ2-5; D is perhaps TRBD1 (7 bases). Germline V gives CDR1 MGHRA, CDR2 YSYEKL. The CDR3 is 15 amino acids. V lost 4 bases and J 4 bases, leaving 16 bases between the germline ends. CDR3 nucleotides: TGCGCCAGCAGCCGTCAGGGGGGAAGGTTAGAGACCCAGTACTTC. It yields the protein CASSRQGGRLETQYF.

This chain connects TRBV2 to TRBJ1-2; a possible D gene is TRBD1 (5 bases). The CDR3 consists of 11 residues. V was trimmed by 7 bases and J by 5 bases, leaving 8 bases between them. Germline V gene lookup returns CDR1 SNHLY and CDR2 FYNNEI. As DNA, the CDR3 is TGTGCCAGCACCCGACAGTATGGCTACACCTTC. As protein: CASTRQYGYTF.

The V and J genes are TRBV5-5 and TRBJ2-1, with 11 nucleotides matching TRBD2. V gave up 4 bases and J gave up 7 bases; unmatched junction bases: 7. This CDR3 is 15 amino acids long. The V gene's germline CDR1 is SGHKS and CDR2 YYEKEE (reference sequence). The CDR3 sequence is CASSKTSGERNEQFF. The DNA of the CDR3 is TGTGCCAGCAGCAAGACTAGCGGGGAGAGGAATGAGCAGTTCTTC. Together with reference TRBV5-5 and TRBJ2-1, the CDR3 gives the full variable domain: DAGVTQSPTHLIKTRGQQVTLRCSPISGHKSVSWYQQVLGQGPQFIFQYYEKEERGRGNFPDRFSARQFPNYSSELNVNALLLGDSALYLCASSKTSGERNEQFFGPGTRLTVL.

This clone is labeled medium-sized (0.01 to 0.1%). The V call is TRBV4-1, the J call TRBJ1-2; TRBD1 matches at 7 bases. The CDR3 has 14 residues. Germline assignment: CDR1 MGHRA and CDR2 YSYEKL. After removal of 1 base from V and 8 bases from J, the junction contained 7 bases not matched to a gene. The CDR3 here is CASSQAGGGLGYTF. The DNA for the CDR3 is TGCGCCAGCAGCCAAGCAGGGGGAGGACTCGGCTACACCTTC.

V and J are TRBV5-4 and TRBJ1-6; tentatively, D is TRBD1 (5 bases). Trimming took off 4 bases at V and 7 bases at J, with 12 bases between the two ends. This CDR3 comprises 14 residues. Germline V gives CDR1 SGHNT, CDR2 YYREEE (reference sequence). Written as DNA, the CDR3 is TGTGCCAGCAGCCCCGGGGGGTCCAATTCACCCCTCCACTTT. The encoded protein is CASSPGGSNSPLHF. Full variable domain (missing parts from reference TRBV5-4 and TRBJ1-6): ETGVTQSPTHLIKTRGQQVTLRCSSQSGHNTVSWYQQALGQGPQFIFQYYREEENGRGNFPPRFSGLQFPNYSSELNVNALELDDSALYLCASSPGGSNSPLHFGNGTRLTVT.

The CDR3 protein is CASSESGQDYEQYF. In DNA, the CDR3 is TGTGCCAGCAGTGAATCGGGACAAGACTACGAGCAGTACTTC. The V gene is TRBV6-1, the J gene TRBJ2-7; tentative D call: TRBD1 (6 bases). The CDR3 has 14 residues. Trimming pared 2 bases from V and 3 bases from J, leaving 11 bases between. Per the germline V gene, CDR1 is MNHNS and CDR2 is SASEGT.

Only a few counts were recorded for this clone. This chain joins TRBV21-1 and TRBJ1-2; the D call of TRBD1 is as the table states it, not checked on the DNA. TRBV21-1 is a listed pseudogene. The CDR3 sequence is 15 residues long. The CDR3 here is CASSAGDRVGKVYTF. The CDR3 nucleotides are TGTGCCAGCAGCGCTGGGGACAGGGTCGGAAAAGTCTACACCTTC.